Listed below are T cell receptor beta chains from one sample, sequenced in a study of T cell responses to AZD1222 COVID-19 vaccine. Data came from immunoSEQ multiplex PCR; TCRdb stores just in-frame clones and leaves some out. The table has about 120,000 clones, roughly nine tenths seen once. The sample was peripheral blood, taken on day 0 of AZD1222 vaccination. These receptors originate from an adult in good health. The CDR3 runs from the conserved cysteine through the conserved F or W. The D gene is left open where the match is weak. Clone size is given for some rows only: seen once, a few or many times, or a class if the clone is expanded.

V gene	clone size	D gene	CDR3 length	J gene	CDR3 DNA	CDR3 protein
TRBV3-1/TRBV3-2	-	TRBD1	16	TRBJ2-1	TGTGCCAGCAGCCGAAAGTCAGGACAGGACCGCAATGAGCAGTTCTTC	CASSRKSGQDRNEQFF
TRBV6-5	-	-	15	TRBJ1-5	TGTGCCAGCACCCCATTGTGGGCCAACAATCAGCCCCAGCATTTT	CASTPLWANNQPQHF
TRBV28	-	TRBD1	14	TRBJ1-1	TGTGCCAGCGGTTCGACAGGGATGAACACTGAAGCTTTCTTT	CASGSTGMNTEAFF
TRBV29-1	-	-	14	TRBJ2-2	TGCAGCGCTGGGAGGCTAGGAAACACCGGGGAGCTGTTTTTT	CSAGRLGNTGELFF
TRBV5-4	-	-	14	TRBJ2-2	TGTGCCAGCAGCGTGGACGTCTACCTAGGGGAGCTGTTTTTT	CASSVDVYLGELFF
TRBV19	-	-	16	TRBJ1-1	TGTGCCAGTAGTATACGCCCCTCAGGGGCAAACACTGAAGCTTTCTTT	CASSIRPSGANTEAFF
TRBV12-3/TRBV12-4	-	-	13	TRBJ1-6	TGTGCCAGCACCAAGGACATGGGATCACCCCTCCACTTT	CASTKDMGSPLHF
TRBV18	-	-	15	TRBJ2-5	TGTGCCAGCTCACCACCGGGGCAGGGAGGAGAGACCCAGTACTTC	CASSPPGQGGETQYF
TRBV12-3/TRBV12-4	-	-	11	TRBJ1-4	TGTGCCAGCAGCCAGAATGAAAAACTGTTTTTT	CASSQNEKLFF
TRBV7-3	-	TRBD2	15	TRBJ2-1	TGTGCCAGCAGCCCCAGTCTAGGCGGGAGTAATGAGCAGTTCTTC	CASSPSLGGSNEQFF
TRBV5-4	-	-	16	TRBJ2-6	TGTGCCAGCAGCTCCCGGGACGCTGGAGGGGCCAACGTCCTGACTTTC	CASSSRDAGGANVLTF
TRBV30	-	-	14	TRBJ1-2	TGTGCCTGGAGCCCAGCAGGGATCAACTATGGCTACACCTTC	CAWSPAGINYGYTF
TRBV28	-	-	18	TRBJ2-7	TGTGCCAGCACCCCCCATTCCGGATCCGCGACGGACTACTACGAGCAGTACTTC	CASTPHSGSATDYYEQYF
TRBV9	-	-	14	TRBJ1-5	TGTGCCAGCAGCGTAGGCCCGGATAATCAGCCCCAGCATTTT	CASSVGPDNQPQHF
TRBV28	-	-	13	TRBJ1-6	TGTGCCAGCAGTTTCAGGGGTAATTCACCCCTCCACTTT	CASSFRGNSPLHF
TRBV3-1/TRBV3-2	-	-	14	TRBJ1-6	TGTGCCAGCAGCGTTACGGCAGAGAATTCACCCCTCCACTTT	CASSVTAENSPLHF
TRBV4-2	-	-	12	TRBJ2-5	TGTGCCAGCAGCCAAGCCCAAGAGACCCAGTACTTC	CASSQAQETQYF
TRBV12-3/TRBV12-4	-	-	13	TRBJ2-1	TGTGCCAGCAGTTTAACTCCAGTGGGTGAGCAGTTCTTC	CASSLTPVGEQFF
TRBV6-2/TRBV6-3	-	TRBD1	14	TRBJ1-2	TGTGCCAGCAGTTTGACCCAGGGGGCGAATGGCTACACCTTC	CASSLTQGANGYTF
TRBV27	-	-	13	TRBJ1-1	TGTGCCAGCAGTTTAGGACCCCACACTGAAGCTTTCTTT	CASSLGPHTEAFF
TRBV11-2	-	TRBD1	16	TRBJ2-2	TGTGCCAGCAGCTCCAACAGGGGGCGGAACACCGGGGAGCTGTTTTTT	CASSSNRGRNTGELFF
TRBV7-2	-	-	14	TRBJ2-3	TGTGCCAGCAGCTTAGTCCGGGGTGCAGATACGCAGTATTTT	CASSLVRGADTQYF
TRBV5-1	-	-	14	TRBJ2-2	TGCGCCAGCAGCCCGGAGGGACTTTTCGGGGAGCTGTTTTTT	CASSPEGLFGELFF
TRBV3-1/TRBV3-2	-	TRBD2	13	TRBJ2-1	TGTGCCAGCGGACTAGCGAGTTACAATGAGCAGTTCTTC	CASGLASYNEQFF
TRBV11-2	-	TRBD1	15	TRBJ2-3	TGTGCCAGCAGCTTAGTCAGGGGGCGGACAGATACGCAGTATTTT	CASSLVRGRTDTQYF
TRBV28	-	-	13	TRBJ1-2	TGTGCCAGCAGTTTGTACAGGGAAGGGGGCTACACCTTC	CASSLYREGGYTF
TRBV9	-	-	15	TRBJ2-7	TGTGCCAGCAGCCCTCGGGGAGCGAGGTCCTACGAGCAGTACTTC	CASSPRGARSYEQYF
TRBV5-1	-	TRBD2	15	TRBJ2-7	TGCGCCAGCAGTTTTCTAGCGGGAACTTCCTACGAGCAGTACTTC	CASSFLAGTSYEQYF
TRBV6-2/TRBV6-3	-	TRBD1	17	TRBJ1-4	TGTGCCAGCAGTTACCCCCCACAGGGGGCGACTAATGAAAAACTGTTTTTT	CASSYPPQGATNEKLFF
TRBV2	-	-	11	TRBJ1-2	TGTGCCAGCAGTGACTGGGGTGGCTACACCTTC	CASSDWGGYTF
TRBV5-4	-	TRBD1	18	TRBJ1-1	TGTGCCAGCAGCTCTCACCCGGGACAGGGGGTGGGAAACACTGAAGCTTTCTTT	CASSSHPGQGVGNTEAFF
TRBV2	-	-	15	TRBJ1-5	TGTGCCAGCAGAGTTGGGCAGGGTCCCAATCAGCCCCAGCATTTT	CASRVGQGPNQPQHF
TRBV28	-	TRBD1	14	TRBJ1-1	TGTGCCAGCAGTATTCCACGGACAGGCGCTGAAGCTTTCTTT	CASSIPRTGAEAFF
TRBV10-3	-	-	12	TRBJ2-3	TGTGCCATCAGAATTGGGCGGGATACGCAGTATTTT	CAIRIGRDTQYF
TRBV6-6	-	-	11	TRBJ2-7	TGTGCCAGCAGTTACCACTACGAGCAGTACTTC	CASSYHYEQYF
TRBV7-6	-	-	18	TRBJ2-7	TGTGCCAGCAGCTTAGACAACGTAGTTAGCCTTCCTCCCTACGAGCAGTACTTC	CASSLDNVVSLPPYEQYF
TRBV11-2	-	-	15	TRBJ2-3	TGTGCCAGCAGCTTAGGGGCTGGGTGGGTAGATACGCAGTATTTT	CASSLGAGWVDTQYF
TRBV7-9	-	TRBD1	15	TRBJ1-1	TGTGCCAGCAGCTTAGCGGACAGGGGGCCAGGCGAAGCTTTCTTT	CASSLADRGPGEAFF
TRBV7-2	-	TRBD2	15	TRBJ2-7	TGTGCCAGCAGCGCGACTAGCGGGCTAACCTACGAGCAGTACTTC	CASSATSGLTYEQYF
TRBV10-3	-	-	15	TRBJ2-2	TGTGCCATCAGTGCTCCCGGAGGGAACACCGGGGAGCTGTTTTTT	CAISAPGGNTGELFF
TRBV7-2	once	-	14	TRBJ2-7	TGTGCCAGCAGCCCAACTCATAGCTCCTACGAGCAGTACTTC	CASSPTHSSYEQYF